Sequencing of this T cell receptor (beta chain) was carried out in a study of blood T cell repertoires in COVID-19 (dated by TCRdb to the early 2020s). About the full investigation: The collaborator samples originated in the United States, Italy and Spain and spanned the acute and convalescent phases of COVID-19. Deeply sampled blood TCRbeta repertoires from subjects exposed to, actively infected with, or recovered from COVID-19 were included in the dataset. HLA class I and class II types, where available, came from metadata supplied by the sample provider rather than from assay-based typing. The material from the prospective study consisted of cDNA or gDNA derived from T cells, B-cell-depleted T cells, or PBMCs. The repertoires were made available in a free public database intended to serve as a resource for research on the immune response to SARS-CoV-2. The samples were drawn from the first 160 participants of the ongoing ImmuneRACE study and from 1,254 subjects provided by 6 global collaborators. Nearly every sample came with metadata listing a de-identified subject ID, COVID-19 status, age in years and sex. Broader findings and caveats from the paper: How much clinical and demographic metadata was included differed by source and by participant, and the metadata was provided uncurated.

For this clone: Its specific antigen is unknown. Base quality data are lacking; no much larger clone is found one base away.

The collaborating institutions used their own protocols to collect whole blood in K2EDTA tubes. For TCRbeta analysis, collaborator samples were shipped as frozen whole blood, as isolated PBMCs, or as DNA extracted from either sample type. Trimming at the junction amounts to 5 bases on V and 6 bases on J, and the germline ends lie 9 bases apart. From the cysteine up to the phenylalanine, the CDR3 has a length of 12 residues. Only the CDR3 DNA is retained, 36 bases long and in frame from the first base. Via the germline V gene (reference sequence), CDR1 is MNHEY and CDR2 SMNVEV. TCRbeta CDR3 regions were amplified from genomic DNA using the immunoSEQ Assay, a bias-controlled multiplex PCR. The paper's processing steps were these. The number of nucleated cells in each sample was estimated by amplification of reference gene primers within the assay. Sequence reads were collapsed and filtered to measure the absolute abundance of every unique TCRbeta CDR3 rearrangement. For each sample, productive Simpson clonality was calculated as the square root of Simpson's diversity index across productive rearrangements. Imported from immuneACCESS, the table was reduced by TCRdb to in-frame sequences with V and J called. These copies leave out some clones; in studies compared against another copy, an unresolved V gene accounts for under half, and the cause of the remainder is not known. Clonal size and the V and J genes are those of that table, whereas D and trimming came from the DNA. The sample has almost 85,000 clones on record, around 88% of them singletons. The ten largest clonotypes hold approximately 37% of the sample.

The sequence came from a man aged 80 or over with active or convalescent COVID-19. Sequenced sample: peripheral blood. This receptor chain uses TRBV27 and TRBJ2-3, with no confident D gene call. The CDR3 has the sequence CASSPTSDTQYF. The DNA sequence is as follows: TGTGCCAGCAGTCCAACGAGTGATACGCAGTATTTT.